These 11 T cell receptor beta chains came from one sample sequenced in a study of cytomegalovirus exposure and HLA in healthy donors. PCR was performed using 60 Vbeta and 13 Jbeta primers. This table comes from immunoSEQ multiplex PCR, and its TCRdb copy is limited to in-frame clones, with some not included. The sample includes about 160,000 clones, more than 75% of them seen just once. The sequencing sample was made of PBMCs. The origin of the receptors is a man aged 18 to 35 in good health and CMV-seropositive.

The J gene is TRBJ2-1, the V gene TRBV29-1, with D possibly TRBD1 on 7 matching bases. The CDR3 contains 17 residues. Germline V lookup: CDR1 SQVTM, CDR2 ANQGSEA. V was pared by 3 bases and J by 0 bases, with 18 bases between. CDR3 bases: TGCAGCGTTGAGGGCCCTCCAGGGGGGAGCTCCTACAATGAGCAGTTCTTC. Its protein is CSVEGPPGGSSYNEQFF.

V and J are TRBV9 and TRBJ2-5, with TRBD2 matching 10 bases. The J call may be faulty, since TRBJ2-7 better matches the DNA end. Germline lookup yields CDR1 SGDLS and CDR2 YYNGEE. CDR3 length: 16 amino acids. This CDR3 is CASSLTGLADSYEQYF. Here the CDR3 DNA reads TGTGCCAGCAGCCTCACCGGACTAGCGGATTCCTACGAGCAGTACTTC.

The V and J genes are TRBV6-5 and TRBJ1-3; D is ambiguous. This CDR3 has 13 residues. CDR1 and CDR2 (germline): MNHEY, SVGAGI. Trimming removed 5 bases from V and 7 bases from J, with 12 bases in between. This CDR3 is CASSPESVNTIYF. The CDR3 DNA is TGTGCCAGCAGTCCAGAAAGCGTGAACACCATATATTTT.

A single count supports this clone. Other DNA variants within this sample encode the same CDR3. The gene calls are TRBV7-3 and TRBJ2-1; the D gene is possibly TRBD1 (5 bases). The CDR3 loop spans 15 amino acids. CDR1 and CDR2 from the germline V gene are SGHTA and FQGTGA. V lost 5 bases and J 5 bases, leaving 16 bases between the germline ends. DNA for the CDR3: TGTGCCAGCAGCGCAGGGAACGGGCGGCACAATGAGCAGTTCTTC. Its protein is CASSAGNGRHNEQFF.

This clone has a handful of counts. The chain combines TRBV15 with TRBJ2-1, with TRBD1 matching 7 bases. Germline loops: CDR1 LNHNV, CDR2 YYDKDF (reference sequence). The J segment lost 4 bases and the V segment lost 4 bases, leaving 4 bases of the junction unmatched. The CDR3 totals 14 residues. The CDR3 sequence is CATSMGTDYNEQFF. The CDR3 DNA sequence: TGTGCCACCAGCATGGGGACAGATTACAATGAGCAGTTCTTC.

This chain uses TRBV11-2 with TRBJ1-5, with D possibly matching TRBD1 (5 bases). Germline CDR1 SGHAT, CDR2 FQNNGV. The CDR3 length is 14 residues. The V gene lost 2 bases and the J gene lost 3 bases, with 8 bases spanning the gap. In nucleotides, the CDR3 is TGTGCCAGCAGCTTAAAGACAGCCAATCAGCCCCAGCATTTT. Its protein is CASSLKTANQPQHF.

This clone was detected once. The CDR3 loop reads CASSIGTERFNNEQFF. For the CDR3, the DNA is TGTGCCAGTAGTATTGGGACAGAAAGATTTAACAATGAGCAGTTCTTC. The gene calls are TRBV19 and TRBJ2-1, with 7 positions matching TRBD1. Germline values: CDR1 LNHDA, CDR2 SQIVND (reference sequence). CDR3 length: 16 residues. The J segment lost 5 bases and the V segment lost 3 bases, leaving 10 bases of the junction unmatched.

This clone was found once. The rearrangement links TRBV10-3 to TRBJ2-3; 12 positions agree with TRBD2. With 10 bases clipped from V and 1 base from J, the junction kept 6 bases outside the gene matches. The CDR3 is 15 residues long. The germline V gene has CDR1 ENHRY and CDR2 SYGVKD. In DNA form, the CDR3 reads TGTGCCACCGGACTAGCGGGAAGGGGCACAGATACGCAGTATTTT. This sequence encodes CATGLAGRGTDTQYF.

The chain uses TRBV30 and TRBJ1-1; D may be TRBD1 (6 bases). The CDR3 length is 13 residues. Trimming removed 4 bases from V and 13 bases from J, with 22 bases in between. The germline V gene encodes CDR1 GTSNPN and CDR2 SVGIG (reference sequence). CDR3 loop: CAWTQSSGVKGFF. DNA of the CDR3: TGTGCCTGGACCCAATCCTCAGGGGTCAAAGGTTTCTTT.

This chain connects TRBV4-1 to TRBJ2-4, with 12 bases that match TRBD2. Per the germline V gene, CDR1 is MGHRA and CDR2 is YSYEKL. After removal of 2 bases from V and 2 bases from J, the junction contained 4 bases not matched to a gene. The CDR3 sequence is 17 residues long. The DNA of the CDR3 is TGCGCCAGCAGCCAACCCCTAGCGGGGGGGACCAAAAACATTCAGTACTTC. This codes for CASSQPLAGGTKNIQYF.

The chain is built from TRBV27 and TRBJ2-1; 9 bases match TRBD1. J lost 5 bases, V lost 2 bases, and 1 base had no gene match. CDR1 MNHEY and CDR2 SMNVEV come from the germline V gene (reference sequence). The CDR3 runs 14 residues. CDR3 loop: CASSLGTGHNEQFF. In DNA, the CDR3 is TGTGCCAGCAGTTTAGGGACAGGGCACAATGAGCAGTTCTTC.